This T cell receptor (beta chain) was sequenced for a study of blood T cell repertoires in COVID-19. Participants came from some 23 US areas, aged about 18 to 95 years. Trimming removed 4 bases from V and 10 bases from J, with 19 bases in between. Germline V lookup: CDR1 SGHDN, CDR2 FVKESK. This CDR3 has 14 amino acids. Clones were read by immunoSEQ multiplex PCR, and TCRdb kept only the in-frame ones, dropping some. The sample lists more than 300,000 clones; 88% were seen once. The source material was PBMCs or T cells enriched from blood (not recorded which). V usage is TRBV14 and J usage is TRBJ1-2; a weak D match, TRBD1 (5 bases). The clonotype originates from a woman aged 18-35 years who had recovered from COVID-19. The DNA for the CDR3 is TGTGCCAGCAGCCCCCTCGACAGAGATGCTTCCTACACCTTC. This sequence encodes CASSPLDRDASYTF.